The entry below describes one TCR beta chain. Its antigen remains unknown. The study sequenced cultured CD4+ T cell DNA using the Oncomine TCR Beta short-read assay. Each CDR3 protein gets one entry after TCRdb re-called the PCR reads with MiXCR. The table has 20,000 or so distinct CDR3 sequences, less than 55% seen once. Germline lookup yields CDR1 MNHNS and CDR2 SASEGT. Deletions cut 8 bases from V and 2 bases from J, with 13 bases between. The CDR3 covers 14 residues. The sample belongs to a study of vaccination and CD4 T cells after COVID-19. Treatment of the sample: roughly 10-day PBMC culture with coronavirus spike peptide pools or control peptides (ViraFEST assay). March to December 2020 was the span of positive PCR dates, which predated US Alpha, Beta and Delta variants.

Specimen: cultured CD4+ T cells from blood. The chain is built from TRBV6-1 and TRBJ1-5, with unresolved D. The TCR originated in a human donor with COVID-19. This CDR3 reads CASRTRLGNQPQHF. In nucleotides, the CDR3 is TGTGCCAGCCGGACCCGTCTGGGCAATCAGCCCCAGCATTTT.